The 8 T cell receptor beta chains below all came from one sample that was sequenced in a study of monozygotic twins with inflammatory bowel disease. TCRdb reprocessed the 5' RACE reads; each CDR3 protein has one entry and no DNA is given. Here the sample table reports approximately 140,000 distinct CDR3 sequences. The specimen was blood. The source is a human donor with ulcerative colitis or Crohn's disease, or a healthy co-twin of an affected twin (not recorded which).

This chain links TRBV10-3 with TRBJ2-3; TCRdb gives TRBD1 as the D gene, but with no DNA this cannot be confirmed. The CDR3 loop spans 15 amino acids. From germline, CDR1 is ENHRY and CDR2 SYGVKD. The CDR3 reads CATSVGTLHTDTQYF.

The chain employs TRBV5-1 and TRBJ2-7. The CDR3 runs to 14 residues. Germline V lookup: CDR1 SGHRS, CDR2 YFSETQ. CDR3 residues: CASSSTEIAYEQYF.

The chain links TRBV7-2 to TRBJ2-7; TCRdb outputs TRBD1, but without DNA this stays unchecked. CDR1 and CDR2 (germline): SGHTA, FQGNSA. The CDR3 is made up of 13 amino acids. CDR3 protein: CASSFEQGYEQYF.

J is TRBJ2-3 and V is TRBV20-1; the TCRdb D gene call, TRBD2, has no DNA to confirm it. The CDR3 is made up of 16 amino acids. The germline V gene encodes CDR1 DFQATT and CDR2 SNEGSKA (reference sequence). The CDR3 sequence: CSASGDSIISTDTQYF.

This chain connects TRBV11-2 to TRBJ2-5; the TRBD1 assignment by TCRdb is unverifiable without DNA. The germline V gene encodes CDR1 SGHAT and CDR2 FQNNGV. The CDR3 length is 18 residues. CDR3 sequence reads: CASSLGGAIRPGQETQYF.

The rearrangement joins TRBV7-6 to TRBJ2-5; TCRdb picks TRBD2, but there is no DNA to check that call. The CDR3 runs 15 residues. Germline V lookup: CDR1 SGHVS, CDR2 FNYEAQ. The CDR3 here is CASSPRPAGRKTQYF. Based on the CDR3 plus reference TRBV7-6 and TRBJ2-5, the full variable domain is GAGVSQSPRYKVTKRGQDVALRCDPISGHVSLYWYRQALGQGPEFLTYFNYEAQQDKSGLPNDRFSAERPEGSISTLTIQRTEQRDSAMYRCASSPRPAGRKTQYFGPGTRLLVL.

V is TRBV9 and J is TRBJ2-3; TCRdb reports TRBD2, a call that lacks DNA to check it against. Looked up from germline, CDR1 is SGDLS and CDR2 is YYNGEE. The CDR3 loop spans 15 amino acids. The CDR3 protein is CASSVSSGGADTQYF.

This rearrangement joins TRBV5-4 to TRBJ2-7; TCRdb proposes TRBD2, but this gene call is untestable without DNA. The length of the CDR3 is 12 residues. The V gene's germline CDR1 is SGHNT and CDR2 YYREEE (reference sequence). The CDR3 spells CASSLSEGKQYF.